This TCR beta chain stems from a study of pediatric ulcerative colitis. Rectal tissue came from one to two pinch biopsies taken at colonoscopy. Concerning this clone: Its antigen is undetermined.

Sequencing depth was up to 500,000 reads per sample. Assay used: immunoSEQ multiplex PCR; TCRdb lists only in-frame clones, some missing. The data contain under 50,000 clones, over 70% of them singletons. Study-wide points: Ulcerative colitis patients shared more blood-rectal clones than controls. A couple of patients had blood samples with substantially reduced template counts. Rectal pinch biopsies may include blood-derived T cells.

The CDR3 totals 14 residues. V was pared by 3 bases and J by 4 bases, with 10 bases between. Germline V lookup: CDR1 MDHEN, CDR2 SYDVKM. The TCR sequence derives from a girl between 5 and 17 years old with moderate ulcerative colitis. What was sequenced was gut tissue. The chain links TRBV28 to TRBJ1-3; weak D call: TRBD1 (6 bases). This CDR3 is CASSLAGDGNTIYF. The DNA for the CDR3 is TGTGCCAGCAGTTTGGCAGGGGACGGAAACACCATATATTTT.